One sample yielded the 3 T cell receptor beta chains listed below, sequenced in a study of blood T cell repertoires in COVID-19. Sequencing was performed with immunoSEQ multiplex PCR; in TCRdb, only in-frame clones are kept and a portion is missing. The sample carries about 210,000 clones, roughly 80% recorded once. Specimen: peripheral blood. The receptors here all came from a woman aged 70 to 79 with COVID-19, enrolled during active disease.

This clone was recorded many times. The V gene is TRBV29-1, the J gene TRBJ1-1; tentatively, D is TRBD1 (5 bases). Trimming removed 6 bases from V and 8 bases from J, with 13 bases in between. Germline V CDR1 and CDR2: SQVTM, ANQGSEA. This CDR3 comprises 11 residues. CDR3 loop: CSVGQVREAFF. The DNA for the CDR3 is TGCAGCGTAGGACAAGTGAGAGAAGCTTTCTTT. Filled out from reference TRBV29-1 and TRBJ1-1, the complete variable domain reads SAVISQKPSRDICQRGTSLTIQCQVDSQVTMMFWYRQQPGQSLTLIATANQGSEATYESGFVIDKFPISRPNLTFSTLTVSNMSPEDSSIYLCSVGQVREAFFGQGTRLTVV.

The J gene is TRBJ1-2, the V gene TRBV28; D possibly corresponds to TRBD1 (6 bases). V lost 3 bases and J 9 bases, leaving 14 bases between the germline ends. The CDR3 is 13 amino acids. CDR1 MDHEN and CDR2 SYDVKM come from the germline V gene. In DNA, the CDR3 is TGTGCCAGCAGTTTTGAGGCAGGGGAAAGCTACACCTTC. Protein sequence: CASSFEAGESYTF.

The chain combines TRBV6-5 with TRBJ2-7, with a weak D call TRBD2 (6 bases). V was pared by 6 bases and J by 2 bases, with 14 bases between. Germline CDR1 and CDR2: MNHEY and SVGAGI. The CDR3 covers 14 residues. CDR3 coding DNA: TGTGCCAGCAGGCGGGATTTGACTACCTACGAGCAGTACTTC. It is translated as CASRRDLTTYEQYF.